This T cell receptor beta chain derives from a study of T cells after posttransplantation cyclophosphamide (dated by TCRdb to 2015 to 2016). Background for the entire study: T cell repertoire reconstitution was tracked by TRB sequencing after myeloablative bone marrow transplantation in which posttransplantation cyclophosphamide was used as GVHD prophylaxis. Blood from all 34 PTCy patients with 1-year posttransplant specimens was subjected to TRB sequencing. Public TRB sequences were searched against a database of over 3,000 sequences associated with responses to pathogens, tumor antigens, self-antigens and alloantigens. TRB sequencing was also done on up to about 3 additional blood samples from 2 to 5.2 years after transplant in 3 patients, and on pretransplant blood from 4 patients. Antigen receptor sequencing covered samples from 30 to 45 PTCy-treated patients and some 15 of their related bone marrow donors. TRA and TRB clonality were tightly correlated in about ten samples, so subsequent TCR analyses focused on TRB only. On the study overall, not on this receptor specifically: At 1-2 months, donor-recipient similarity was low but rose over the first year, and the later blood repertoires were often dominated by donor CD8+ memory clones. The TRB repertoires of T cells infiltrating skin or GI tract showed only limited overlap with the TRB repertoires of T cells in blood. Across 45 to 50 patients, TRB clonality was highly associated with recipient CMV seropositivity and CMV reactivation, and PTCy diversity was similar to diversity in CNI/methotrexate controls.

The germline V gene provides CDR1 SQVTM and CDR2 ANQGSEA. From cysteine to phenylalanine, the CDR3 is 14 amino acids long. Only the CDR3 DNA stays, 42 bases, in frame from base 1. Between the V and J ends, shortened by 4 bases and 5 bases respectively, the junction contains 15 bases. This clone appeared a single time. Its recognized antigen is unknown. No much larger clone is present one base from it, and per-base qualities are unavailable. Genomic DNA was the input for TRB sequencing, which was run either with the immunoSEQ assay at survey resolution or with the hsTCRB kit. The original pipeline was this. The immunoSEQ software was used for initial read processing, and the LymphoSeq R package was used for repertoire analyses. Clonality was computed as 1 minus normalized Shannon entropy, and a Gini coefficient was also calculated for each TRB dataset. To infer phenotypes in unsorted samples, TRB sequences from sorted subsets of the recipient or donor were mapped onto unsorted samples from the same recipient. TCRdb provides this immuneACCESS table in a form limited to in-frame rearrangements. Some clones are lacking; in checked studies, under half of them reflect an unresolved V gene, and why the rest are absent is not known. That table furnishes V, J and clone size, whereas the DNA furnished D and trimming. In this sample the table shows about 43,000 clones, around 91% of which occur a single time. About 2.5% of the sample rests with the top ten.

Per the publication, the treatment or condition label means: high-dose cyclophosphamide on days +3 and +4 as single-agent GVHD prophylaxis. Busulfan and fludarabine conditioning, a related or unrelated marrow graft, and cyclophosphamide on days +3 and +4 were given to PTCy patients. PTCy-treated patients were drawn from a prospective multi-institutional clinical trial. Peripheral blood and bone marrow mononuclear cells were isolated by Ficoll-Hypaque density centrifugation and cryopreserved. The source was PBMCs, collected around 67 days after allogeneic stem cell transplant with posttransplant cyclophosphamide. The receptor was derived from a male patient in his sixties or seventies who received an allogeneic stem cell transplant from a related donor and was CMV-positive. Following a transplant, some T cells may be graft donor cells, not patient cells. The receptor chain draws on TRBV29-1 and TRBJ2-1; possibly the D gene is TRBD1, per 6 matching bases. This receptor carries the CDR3 CSVGGGGGNNEQFF. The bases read TGCAGCGTTGGGGGTGGGGGCGGAAACAATGAGCAGTTCTTC.